This T cell receptor beta chain was observed in a study of untreated major depressive disorder. Sequencing was performed with immunoSEQ multiplex PCR; in TCRdb, only in-frame clones are kept and a portion is missing. The sample consists of 20,000 to 25,000 clones, over 85% of them appearing once. CDR3 length equals 13 residues. Germline V gene lookup returns CDR1 KGHSH and CDR2 LQKENI. The J segment lost 8 bases and the V segment lost 3 bases, leaving 6 bases of the junction unmatched. This clonotype was sampled from a woman aged 40 to 50 in good health. The material sequenced was CD4+ T cells from PBMCs. The chain employs TRBV18 and TRBJ1-2; TRBD1 matches 7 bases. CDR3 DNA: TGTGCCAGCTCACCGATGACAGGGAACGGCTACACCTTC. This translates into CASSPMTGNGYTF.